This paragraph reports one T cell receptor (beta chain). As processed by the authors: Amplification with reference gene primers provided the estimates of nucleated cell counts. The repertoire was sequenced with immunoSEQ multiplex PCR; TCRdb's copy has only in-frame clones and lacks some. V and J calls and clone size are those listed in that table; D and trimming were worked out from the DNA. Seen here are roughly 190,000 clones, approximately 89% observed once, and the top ten hold less than 3.5%. In germline, CDR1 is SNHLY, CDR2 FYNNEI. Trimming stripped 1 base from V and 14 bases from J, with 12 bases between. The CDR3 sequence is 13 residues long. This record belongs to a study of blood T cell repertoires in COVID-19. As for the study in general: Samples taken during acute and convalescent COVID-19 were collected in the United States, Italy and Spain. PBMCs, B-cell-depleted T cells, or T cells provided the cDNA or gDNA that made up the material.

The source material was peripheral blood. This receptor was taken from a man in his sixties or seventies with acute or convalescent COVID-19. The rearrangement joins TRBV2 to TRBJ1-6, with unresolved D. Here the CDR3 reads CASSEGGRLSLHF. The DNA for the CDR3 is TGTGCCAGCAGTGAAGGCGGCCGCCTGTCCCTCCACTTT.